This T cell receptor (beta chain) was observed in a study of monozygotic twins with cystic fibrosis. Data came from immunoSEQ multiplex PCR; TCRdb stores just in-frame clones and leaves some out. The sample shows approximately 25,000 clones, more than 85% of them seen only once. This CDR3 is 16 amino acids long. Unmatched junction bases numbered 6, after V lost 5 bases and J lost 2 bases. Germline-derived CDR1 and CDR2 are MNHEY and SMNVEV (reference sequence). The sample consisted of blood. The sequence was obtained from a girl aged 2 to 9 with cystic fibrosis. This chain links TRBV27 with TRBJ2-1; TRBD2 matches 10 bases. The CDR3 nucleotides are TGTGCCAGCAGTACTCTAGCGGGGGTGACCTACAATGAGCAGTTCTTC. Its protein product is CASSTLAGVTYNEQFF.